These T cell receptor beta chains were read from a single sample in a study of beta chain features in type 1 diabetes. This table comes from immunoSEQ multiplex PCR, and its TCRdb copy is limited to in-frame clones, with some not included. Among 200,000 to 300,000 clones listed, 9.5% to 13% were seen once. Sequencing was done on a sample of naive CD4+ T cells from blood. The receptors derive from a man younger than 45 with type 1 diabetes. The CDR3 runs from the conserved cysteine through the conserved F or W.

v_call,cdr3_aa
TRBV18,CASSPVQSSYEQYF
TRBV28,CASSLMGAFNFGDTIYF
TRBV18,CASSLLGRTKNIQYF
TRBV12-5,CASGLVAGHYGYTF
TRBV28,CASGLEGQGSNEQFF
TRBV5-6,CASSFPRGSGARETQYF
TRBV5-1,CASSLGDSRSNQPQHF
TRBV19,CASGNSPLHF
TRBV30,CAWNPSGGAGDTQYF
TRBV19,CASRDRRESYEQYF
TRBV9,CASSPRLSLDYGYTF
TRBV5-1,CASSLGADHEQYF
TRBV7-9,CASSPHRLAASDTQYF
TRBV6-6,CASSPQVAYEQYF
TRBV10-3,CATSYRDRGNSPLHF
TRBV7-3,CASGKDSRETQYF
TRBV7-9,CASSVTENQPQHF
TRBV28,CASTAAAKNIQYF
TRBV12-5,CASGPQTSWETQYF
TRBV18,CASSPGQGRQETQYF
TRBV5-1,CASSATGAGETQYF
TRBV9,CASSLGGGPGSYNEQFF
TRBV4-1,CASSQPRESGTQYF
TRBV9,CASSEGPLGAGKTQYF
TRBV7-6,CASSQWGQGETQYF
TRBV6-5,CASSPWTGSYNEQFF
TRBV5-4,CASSSGTGTDTQYF
TRBV7-2,CASSLVSGGSTDTQYF
TRBV5-1,CASSLAVGTSGGFHEQYF
TRBV5-1,CASSPHSGTVYEQYF
TRBV30,CAGGNPNEQFF